Listed here are 27 T cell receptor beta chains from one sample, sequenced in a study of CD8 T cells in ankylosing spondylitis. In TCRdb, the 5' RACE reads were re-called with MiXCR into one record per CDR3 protein. The profile shows roughly 130,000 distinct CDR3 sequences, 6.5% to 8.5% of them singletons. The sample consisted of synovial fluid, either unsorted or a sorted T cell fraction (not recorded which). These receptor sequences come from a male donor with ankylosing spondylitis.

V is TRBV5-1 and J is TRBJ2-1; unclear D gene. CDR3 length: 13 amino acids. Trimming left V 4 bases short and J 4 bases short, with 9 bases between. Germline V gene lookup returns CDR1 SGHRS and CDR2 YFSETQ. This CDR3 reads CASSGTFYNEQFF. In DNA form, the CDR3 reads TGCGCCAGCAGCGGAACATTTTACAATGAGCAGTTCTTC.

There are many counts of this clonotype. The chain uses TRBV12-3 or TRBV12-4 and TRBJ2-5; no reliable D call. This CDR3 spans 14 amino acids. Between the trimmed V and J ends, which lost 3 bases and 0 bases, there was a span of 8 bases. Here the CDR3 DNA reads TGTGCCAGCAGTTTCCGGGCTTACCAAGAGACCCAGTACTTC. Translating it yields CASSFRAYQETQYF.

This clonotype was picked up a small number of times. V usage is TRBV18 and J usage is TRBJ2-1; the D gene is possibly TRBD1 (6 bases). The CDR3 spans 15 residues. Germline V lookup: CDR1 KGHSH, CDR2 LQKENI. V was shortened by 0 bases and J by 8 bases, with 14 bases between the two germline ends. CDR3 protein: CASSPPSSGGHEQFF. CDR3 coding DNA: TGTGCCAGCTCACCACCGAGCTCTGGGGGCCATGAGCAGTTCTTC.

In this sample, this clonotype turned up many times. CDR3 region: CASTRSLGEETQYF. The CDR3 DNA reads TGCGCCAGCACCCGGTCCCTAGGCGAAGAGACCCAGTACTTC. The chain is built from TRBV5-1 and TRBJ2-5; no clear D gene. The germline V and J ends were trimmed by 6 bases and 3 bases, with 15 bases remaining between them. The CDR3 covers 14 residues. Germline V CDR1 and CDR2: SGHRS, YFSETQ.

This clonotype appeared many times. V is TRBV15 and J is TRBJ2-7, with D possibly being TRBD2 (5 bases). From germline, CDR1 is LNHNV and CDR2 YYDKDF (reference sequence). Trimming left V 0 bases short and J 0 bases short, with 12 bases between. The CDR3 totals 16 residues. CDR3 DNA sequence: TGTGCCACCAGCAGAGAAGGGAGCTTAAGCTCCTACGAGCAGTACTTC. Its protein product is CATSREGSLSSYEQYF. The whole variable domain, remainder taken from reference TRBV15 and TRBJ2-7, is DAMVIQNPRYQVTQFGKPVTLSCSQTLNHNVMYWYQQKSSQAPKLLFHYYDKDFNNEADTPDNFQSRRPNTSFCFLDIRSPGLGDTAMYLCATSREGSLSSYEQYFGPGTRLTVT.

For this clonotype: This may be a read error: a much more frequent sequence differs by one nucleotide. The chain couples TRBV12-3 or TRBV12-4 to TRBJ1-5; no definite D call. This CDR3 region has 12 residues. Trimming shortened V by 3 bases and J by 0 bases, and 0 bases separated the two germline ends. The CDR3 reads CASSFSNQPQHF. The CDR3 DNA reads TGTGCCAGCAGTTTTAGCAATCAGCCCCAGCATTTT.

This clonotype was counted at least ten times. The chain has TRBV28 and TRBJ1-2; 10 bases agree with TRBD1. This CDR3 is built from 13 residues. Germline CDR1 and CDR2: MDHEN and SYDVKM. Germline trimming cut 9 bases from V and 13 bases from J; bases unmatched to any gene: 14. For the CDR3, the DNA is TGTGCCAGTGAGGGAAAGGGGACAGGGGTGGTCACCTTC. Amino acid sequence: CASEGKGTGVVTF.

The rearrangement uses TRBV6-1 and TRBJ1-6; 10 positions agree with TRBD1. CDR3 length: 13 amino acids. The ends lost 0 bases at V and 15 bases at J; junction bases unmatched: 2. In germline, CDR1 is MNHNS, CDR2 SASEGT. The CDR3: CASSEADRGVLHF. CDR3 in DNA: TGTGCCAGCAGTGAAGCGGACAGGGGGGTCCTCCACTTT.

The gene calls are TRBV18 and TRBJ2-5; D is perhaps TRBD1 (7 bases). Germline-derived CDR1 and CDR2 are KGHSH and LQKENI. This CDR3 spans 15 amino acids. The V gene lost 3 bases and the J gene lost 3 bases, with 14 bases spanning the gap. This CDR3 reads CASSPPGGGKETQYF. In nucleotides, the CDR3 is TGTGCCAGCTCACCTCCAGGGGGAGGAAAAGAGACCCAGTACTTC.

This clonotype was seen more than once but under ten times. The chain carries TRBV28 and TRBJ2-1; D is undetermined. The ends were cut back, 5 bases at V and 16 bases at J, with 21 bases in the middle. Germline-derived CDR1 and CDR2 are MDHEN and SYDVKM. CDR3 size: 13 residues. This chain's CDR3 is CASSPQSQKGLFF. CDR3 DNA sequence: TGTGCCAGCAGTCCCCAGTCCCAAAAAGGGCTCTTCTTC.

The chain combines TRBV10-3 with TRBJ1-1; D remains unclear. This CDR3 region has 13 residues. V lost 8 bases to trimming and J lost 1 base, with 11 bases between them. CDR1 and CDR2 from the germline V gene are ENHRY and SYGVKD. The CDR3 protein is CAIWGNENTEAFF. CDR3 sequence (DNA): TGTGCCATCTGGGGAAACGAGAACACTGAAGCTTTCTTT.

This clonotype was recorded at least ten times. This chain joins TRBV20-1 and TRBJ2-3, with 7 bases aligning to TRBD1. CDR1 DFQATT and CDR2 SNEGSKA come from the germline V gene (reference sequence). CDR3 length: 12 residues. The CDR3 sequence is CSSGQITDTQYF. For the CDR3, the DNA is TGCTCCTCGGGACAGATCACAGATACGCAGTATTTT.

This clonotype was recorded at least ten times. This chain joins TRBV5-5 and TRBJ1-1; D is unresolved. Germline V CDR1 and CDR2: SGHKS, YYEKEE (reference sequence). The CDR3 runs 12 residues. With 4 bases removed from V and 8 bases from J, the gap between germline ends came to 12 bases. The CDR3 loop reads CASSLGQTEAFF. The CDR3 DNA is TGTGCCAGCAGCCTCGGGCAAACCGAAGCTTTCTTT.

This clonotype was seen a few times. The DNA for the CDR3 is TGTGCCAGCAGCGTCACCATCGCCGGGACGGCACCCCTCCACTTT. Translation: CASSVTIAGTAPLHF. This chain uses TRBV7-2 with TRBJ1-6; the D gene is possibly TRBD1 (5 bases). The CDR3 has 15 residues. V was clipped by 5 bases and J by 11 bases, with 19 bases between them. Germline V lookup: CDR1 SGHTA, CDR2 FQGNSA.

The chain is built from TRBV29-1 and TRBJ1-1, with a possible D match to TRBD1 (5 bases). The CDR3 sequence is 18 residues long. Germline loops: CDR1 SQVTM, CDR2 ANQGSEA. V dropped 2 bases and J dropped 1 base, with 23 bases sitting between them. The chain's CDR3 is CSVESGGERGAGNTEAFF. The CDR3 nucleotides read TGCAGCGTTGAAAGCGGGGGTGAGAGGGGCGCGGGGAACACTGAAGCTTTCTTT.

This clonotype has just a few counts. The CDR3 loop is CASSNFRTGGYGYTF. The CDR3 bases are TGTGCCAGCTCTAACTTTCGGACAGGGGGCTATGGCTACACCTTC. The chain carries TRBV27 and TRBJ1-2, with 10 bases lining up with TRBD1. This CDR3 region has 15 residues. Germline V gives CDR1 MNHEY, CDR2 SMNVEV (reference sequence). The V segment lost 8 bases and the J segment 4 bases; nucleotides outside the gene matches: 10.

In its sample, this clonotype was seen many times. The chain is built from TRBV28 and TRBJ2-7; TRBD1 agrees at 10 bases. The V and J ends lost 5 bases and 5 bases, in that order; junction bases with no gene match: 9. This CDR3 spans 15 amino acids. Germline assignment: CDR1 MDHEN and CDR2 SYDVKM. CDR3 nucleotides: TGTGCCAGCAGTCCGGGGACAGGGGATGTCGACGAGCAGTACTTC. This sequence encodes CASSPGTGDVDEQYF.

The table lists this clonotype with many counts. V is TRBV20-1 and J is TRBJ1-5, with 8 bases aligning to TRBD1. CDR3 size: 15 residues. The germline gives CDR1 DFQATT, CDR2 SNEGSKA (reference sequence). The V segment lost 5 bases and the J segment 5 bases; nucleotides outside the gene matches: 11. The CDR3 here is CSAPRTGREDQPQHF. DNA of the CDR3: TGCAGTGCTCCTCGGACAGGGAGAGAGGATCAGCCCCAGCATTTT.

This clonotype was detected many times. This chain joins TRBV6-1 and TRBJ2-7, with D maybe TRBD2 (5 bases). The germline CDR1 and CDR2 sequences are MNHNS and SASEGT. The V end was cut by 5 bases, the J end by 9 bases, with 17 bases between. There are 13 residues in the CDR3. The CDR3 DNA is TGTGCCAGCAGTCCACAATTGACACGGGGGCAGTACTTC. Amino acids: CASSPQLTRGQYF.

The rearrangement uses TRBV7-2 and TRBJ1-4; no firm D call. Germline V gene lookup returns CDR1 SGHTA and CDR2 FQGNSA. V lost 3 bases to trimming and J lost 0 bases, with 11 bases between them. This CDR3 is 16 amino acids long. CDR3 residues: CASSFGPFATNEKLFF. As DNA, the CDR3 is TGTGCCAGCAGCTTCGGACCTTTTGCAACTAATGAAAAACTGTTTTTT.

Many counts were recorded for this clonotype. V is TRBV29-1 and J is TRBJ1-1; D perhaps matches TRBD1 (5 bases). Trimming cost V 7 bases and J 3 bases, with 15 bases left between them. The CDR3 spans 13 residues. Germline CDR1 and CDR2: SQVTM and ANQGSEA. As DNA, the CDR3 is TGCAGCGCCTCAGGGAGTGAGGACACTGAAGCTTTCTTT. It yields the protein CSASGSEDTEAFF.

This clonotype appeared a few times. The genes are TRBV5-4 and TRBJ2-2, with 9 nucleotides matching TRBD1. The length of the CDR3 is 15 residues. Germline CDR1 SGHNT, CDR2 YYREEE (reference sequence). V gave up 4 bases and J gave up 5 bases; unmatched junction bases: 6. The CDR3 spells CASSADRGRTGELFF. Here the CDR3 DNA reads TGTGCCAGCAGCGCAGACAGGGGGAGAACCGGGGAGCTGTTTTTT.

This clonotype was counted at least ten times. This chain connects TRBV7-9 to TRBJ1-4, with D maybe TRBD1 (5 bases). The CDR3 is 12 amino acids. Deletions cut 7 bases from V and 8 bases from J, with 11 bases between. The germline V gene has CDR1 SEHNR and CDR2 FQNEAQ (reference sequence). In nucleotides, the CDR3 is TGTGCCAGCACCCAGGGTTCGGAAAAACTGTTTTTT. Protein sequence: CASTQGSEKLFF.

V gene TRBV20-1 combines with J gene TRBJ2-3; 7 bases align to TRBD2. The CDR3 totals 14 residues. Trimming at V came to 4 bases and at J to 2 bases, leaving 6 bases not matched to a gene. Germline assignment: CDR1 DFQATT and CDR2 SNEGSKA (reference sequence). The chain's CDR3 is CSATASGTTDTQYF. The CDR3 coding sequence is TGCAGTGCTACAGCTAGCGGTACCACAGATACGCAGTATTTT.

This clonotype appeared a few times. The chain carries TRBV5-4 and TRBJ2-7; 14 nucleotides line up with TRBD2. The length of the CDR3 is 15 residues. Germline-derived CDR1 and CDR2 are SGHNT and YYREEE (reference sequence). V was pared by 3 bases and J by 7 bases, with 6 bases of the junction left unmatched. The CDR3 protein is CASSYRLAGGEEQYF. CDR3 bases: TGTGCCAGCAGCTATAGACTAGCGGGGGGGGAGGAGCAGTACTTC.

This clonotype has at least ten counts. The J gene is TRBJ2-6, the V gene TRBV7-9, with D unresolved. There are 15 residues in the CDR3. Germline CDR1 and CDR2: SEHNR and FQNEAQ (reference sequence). Trimming removed 3 bases at V and 2 bases at J, with 8 bases between. The CDR3 sequence is CASSFGETGANVLTF. CDR3 nucleotides: TGTGCCAGCAGCTTTGGAGAAACTGGGGCCAACGTCCTGACTTTC.

As regards this clonotype: Being one base from a much bigger clone, this may be a read error. This CDR3 is missing its conserved last phenylalanine or tryptophan, likely due to a read error. The chain combines TRBV27 with TRBJ1-1, with TRBD1 matching 8 bases. Trimming cost V 4 bases and J 1 base; bases outside gene matches: 8. CDR1 and CDR2 (germline): MNHEY, SMNVEV (reference sequence). CDR3 length equals 16 residues. CDR3 in amino acids: CASSYFRGLGNTEAFL. DNA of the CDR3: TGTGCCAGCAGTTACTTCAGGGGGCTGGGGAACACTGAAGCTTTCCTT.